The TCR beta chain under discussion was sequenced for a study of neurological immune-mediated disorders. Using its own MiXCR run on the 5' RACE reads, TCRdb lists one record per CDR3 protein. The sample comprises about 46,000 distinct CDR3 sequences, under 2% of which are singletons, and 2% to 2.5% rests with the top ten. Trimming pared 8 bases from V and 3 bases from J, leaving 23 bases between. Germline assignment: CDR1 MNHEY and CDR2 SVGEGT. The CDR3 runs to 17 residues. There are many counts of this clonotype. The specimen was PBMCs. The chain has TRBV6-2 or TRBV6-3 and TRBJ2-1, with D possibly being TRBD1 (5 bases). The source of this sequence is a woman between 40 and 50 years old with multiple sclerosis. The CDR3 is CASSKGPVRANYNEQFF. The CDR3 DNA is TGTGCCAGCTCAAAGGGGCCAGTCAGGGCTAACTACAATGAGCAGTTCTTC.